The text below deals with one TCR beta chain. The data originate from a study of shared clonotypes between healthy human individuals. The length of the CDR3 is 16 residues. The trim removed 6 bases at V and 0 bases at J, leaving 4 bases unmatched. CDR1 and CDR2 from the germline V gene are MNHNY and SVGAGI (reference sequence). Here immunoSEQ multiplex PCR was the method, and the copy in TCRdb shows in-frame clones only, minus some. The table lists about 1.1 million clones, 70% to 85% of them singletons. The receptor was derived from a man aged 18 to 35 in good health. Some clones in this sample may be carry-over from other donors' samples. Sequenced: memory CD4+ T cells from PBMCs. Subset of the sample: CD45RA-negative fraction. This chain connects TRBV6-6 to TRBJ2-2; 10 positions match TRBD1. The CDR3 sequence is CASSRGQGANTGELFF. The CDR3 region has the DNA TGTGCCAGCAGCCGCGGACAGGGGGCGAACACCGGGGAGCTGTTTTTT.